These T cell receptor beta chains were read from a single sample in a study of blood T cell repertoires in COVID-19. Repertoires were generated with immunoSEQ multiplex PCR, while TCRdb's copy carries only in-frame clones and drops some. The sample has about 210,000 clones, roughly 81% seen once; the top ten hold around 7.3%. The sample consisted of peripheral blood. These receptors originate from a woman aged 45-65 years with active or convalescent COVID-19. Both conserved end residues are part of each CDR3.

J gene: TRBJ1-2
V gene: TRBV5-5
CDR3 protein: CASSSLFPGQKNGYTF

J gene: TRBJ2-7
V gene: TRBV28
CDR3 protein: CASSLREGYEQYF

J gene: TRBJ2-4
V gene: TRBV18
CDR3 protein: CASSSSGSNIQYF

J gene: TRBJ2-3
V gene: TRBV3-1/TRBV3-2
CDR3 protein: CASSPGSGKWADTQYF

J gene: TRBJ1-2
V gene: TRBV30
CDR3 protein: CAWSPTGSFFYTF

J gene: TRBJ2-3
V gene: TRBV6-4
CDR3 protein: CASSDRGGADTQYF

J gene: TRBJ2-7
V gene: TRBV15
CDR3 protein: CATSSGGPTYEQYF

J gene: TRBJ1-5
V gene: TRBV19
CDR3 protein: CASSILGSGGLQPQHF

J gene: TRBJ1-6
V gene: TRBV11-3
CDR3 protein: CASSLLSDSPLHF

J gene: TRBJ1-1
V gene: TRBV5-6
CDR3 protein: CASSLFAEAFF

J gene: TRBJ2-1
V gene: TRBV7-3
CDR3 protein: CASSLDRWSYNEQFF

J gene: TRBJ1-4
V gene: TRBV24-1
CDR3 protein: CATSDSVTGFEKLFF

J gene: TRBJ1-2
V gene: TRBV18
CDR3 protein: CASSPLREGYGYTF

J gene: TRBJ2-7
V gene: TRBV28
CDR3 protein: CASRSNARSGLSYEQYF

J gene: TRBJ2-5
V gene: TRBV15
CDR3 protein: CATSRGDRGLGETQYF

J gene: TRBJ1-2
V gene: TRBV18
CDR3 protein: CASSPQRDPGYTF

J gene: TRBJ1-2
V gene: TRBV5-6
CDR3 protein: CASSLVTGGFNYGYTF

J gene: TRBJ1-1
V gene: TRBV18
CDR3 protein: CASSLNREEAFF

J gene: TRBJ1-2
V gene: TRBV5-1
CDR3 protein: CASSLGQADGYTF

J gene: TRBJ1-2
V gene: TRBV18
CDR3 protein: CASSPEEGNYGYTF

J gene: TRBJ1-3
V gene: TRBV5-1
CDR3 protein: CASSQAFGSGNTIYF

J gene: TRBJ2-7
V gene: TRBV9
CDR3 protein: CASSFQGPHSYSVGEEQYF

J gene: TRBJ2-5
V gene: TRBV5-4
CDR3 protein: CASSRDPGGETQYF

J gene: TRBJ1-6
V gene: TRBV7-9
CDR3 protein: CASRDQGQINSPLHF

J gene: TRBJ1-1
V gene: TRBV9
CDR3 protein: CASSVALNRNTEAFF

J gene: TRBJ1-3
V gene: TRBV7-8
CDR3 protein: CASSLRDFSGNTIYF

J gene: TRBJ1-6
V gene: TRBV3-1/TRBV3-2
CDR3 protein: CASSQNLNSPLHF

J gene: TRBJ2-2
V gene: TRBV2
CDR3 protein: CASWNSGGAATGELFF

J gene: TRBJ1-5
V gene: TRBV19
CDR3 protein: CASSIGDSYNQPQHF

J gene: TRBJ1-1
V gene: TRBV28
CDR3 protein: CASSPPQVGAFF

J gene: TRBJ1-1
V gene: TRBV16
CDR3 protein: CASSHLVLLNTEAFF

J gene: TRBJ2-2
V gene: TRBV5-1
CDR3 protein: CASSFLTGSTGELFF

J gene: TRBJ1-2
V gene: TRBV27
CDR3 protein: CASSFGDLDGYTF

J gene: TRBJ2-2
V gene: TRBV27
CDR3 protein: CASRSGQINTGELFF

J gene: TRBJ1-6
V gene: TRBV2
CDR3 protein: CASSDSHLRSPLHF

J gene: TRBJ1-2
V gene: TRBV19
CDR3 protein: CASSTRVFYGYTF

J gene: TRBJ1-5
V gene: TRBV6-4
CDR3 protein: CASSEGSNQPQHF